What follows is one TCR beta chain and its context. The sample belongs to a study of neoadjuvant anti-PD-1 for oral cavity cancer. The CDR3 loop spans 18 amino acids. The V gene's germline CDR1 is SEHNR and CDR2 FQNEAQ (reference sequence). The J segment lost 0 bases and the V segment lost 6 bases, leaving 8 bases of the junction unmatched. Assay: immunoSEQ multiplex PCR; the TCRdb copy retains only in-frame clones and omits some. The sample carries about 16,000 clones, about 70% recorded once. This chain links TRBV7-9 with TRBJ2-1; 13 nucleotides align to TRBD2. The material sequenced was PBMCs, taken before nivolumab (anti-PD-1) treatment. The source of this sequence is a person between 40 and 85 years old with oral cavity squamous cell carcinoma. This CDR3 reads CASRPTSGRIASYNEQFF. The DNA for the CDR3 is TGTGCCAGCAGACCGACTAGCGGGAGGATCGCCTCCTACAATGAGCAGTTCTTC.